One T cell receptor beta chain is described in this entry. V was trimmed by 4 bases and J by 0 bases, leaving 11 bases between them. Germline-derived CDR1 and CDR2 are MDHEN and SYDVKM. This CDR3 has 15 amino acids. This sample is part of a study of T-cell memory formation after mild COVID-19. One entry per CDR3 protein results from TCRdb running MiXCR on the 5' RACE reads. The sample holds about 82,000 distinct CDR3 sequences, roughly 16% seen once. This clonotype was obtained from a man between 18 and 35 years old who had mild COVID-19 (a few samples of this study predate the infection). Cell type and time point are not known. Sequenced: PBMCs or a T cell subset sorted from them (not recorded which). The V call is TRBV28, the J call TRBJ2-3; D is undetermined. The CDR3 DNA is TGTGCCAGCAGTTCGATTGTTATTAGCACAGATACGCAGTATTTT. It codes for CASSSIVISTDTQYF.